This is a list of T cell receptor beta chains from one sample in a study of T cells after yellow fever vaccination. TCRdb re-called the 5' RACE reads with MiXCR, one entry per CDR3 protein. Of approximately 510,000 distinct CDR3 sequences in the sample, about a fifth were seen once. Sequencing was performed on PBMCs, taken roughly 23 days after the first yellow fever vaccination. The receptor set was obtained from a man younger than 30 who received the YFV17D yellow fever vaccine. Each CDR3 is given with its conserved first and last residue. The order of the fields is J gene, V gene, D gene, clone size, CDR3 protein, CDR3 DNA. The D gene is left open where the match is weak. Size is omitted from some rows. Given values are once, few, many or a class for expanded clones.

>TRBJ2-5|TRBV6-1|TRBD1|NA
CASREYRGRSETQYF
TGTGCCAGCAGGGAGTACAGGGGCAGGTCAGAGACCCAGTACTTC
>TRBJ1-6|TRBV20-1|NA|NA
CSASVGSSLHF
TGCAGTGCTAGCGTTGGGAGTTCCCTCCACTTT
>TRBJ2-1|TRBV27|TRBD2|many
CASVSGGGNNEQFF
TGTGCCAGCGTTAGCGGGGGTGGGAACAATGAGCAGTTCTTC
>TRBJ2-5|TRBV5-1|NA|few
CASNGGGDQETQYF
TGCGCCAGCAACGGGGGCGGAGACCAAGAGACCCAGTACTTC
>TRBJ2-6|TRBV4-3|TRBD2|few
CASSQVPSGGSGANVLTF
TGCGCCAGCAGCCAAGTACCTAGCGGGGGGTCTGGGGCCAACGTCCTGACTTTC
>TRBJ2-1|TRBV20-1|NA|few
CSARDYSSHNEQFF
TGCAGTGCTAGAGATTACAGTAGCCACAATGAGCAGTTCTTC
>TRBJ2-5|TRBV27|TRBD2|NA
CASSPDASGLAGKEYF
TGTGCCAGCAGTCCCGACGCCTCAGGACTAGCGGGGAAGGAGTACTTC
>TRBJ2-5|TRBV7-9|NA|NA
CASSLRGGSGETQYF
TGTGCCAGCAGCTTAAGGGGTGGGAGTGGAGAGACCCAGTACTTC
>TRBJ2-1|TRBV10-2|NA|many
CASSVNYNEQFF
TGCGCCAGCAGTGTAAATTACAATGAGCAGTTCTTC
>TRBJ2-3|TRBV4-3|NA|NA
CASSPHLARTDTQYF
TGCGCCAGCAGCCCCCATCTGGCCCGCACAGATACGCAGTATTTT
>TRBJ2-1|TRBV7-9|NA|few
CASSPQGVALNEQFF
TGTGCCAGCAGTCCACAGGGTGTGGCCCTTAATGAGCAGTTCTTC
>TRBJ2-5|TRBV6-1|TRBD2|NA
CASSPWVAGGQQVETQYF
TGTGCCAGCAGTCCCTGGGTAGCGGGGGGCCAACAGGTGGAGACCCAGTACTTC
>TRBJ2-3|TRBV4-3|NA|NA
CASSQDLTATSTDTQYF
TGCGCCAGCAGCCAAGATTTGACTGCAACTAGCACAGATACGCAGTATTTT
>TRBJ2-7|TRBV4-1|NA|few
CASSQSPGRRQYF
TGCGCCAGCAGCCAGAGTCCAGGGAGGAGGCAGTACTTC
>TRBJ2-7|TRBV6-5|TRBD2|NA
CASSSPLAGVYEQYF
TGTGCCAGCAGTTCCCCGCTAGCGGGGGTCTACGAGCAGTACTTC
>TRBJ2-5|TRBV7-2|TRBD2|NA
CASSLLAVETQYF
TGTGCCAGCAGCTTGCTAGCGGTAGAGACCCAGTACTTC
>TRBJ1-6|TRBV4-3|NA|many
CASSQIQGPRDSPLHF
TGCGCCAGCAGCCAAATTCAGGGGCCAAGGGATTCACCCCTCCACTTT
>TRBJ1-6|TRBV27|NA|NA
CASSFWDPIALHF
TGTGCCAGCAGTTTTTGGGACCCGATCGCCCTCCACTTT
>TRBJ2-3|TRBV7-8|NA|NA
CASSRQGDTQYF
TGTGCCAGCAGCCGTCAGGGCGATACGCAGTATTTT
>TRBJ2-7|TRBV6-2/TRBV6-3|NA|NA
CASSLSPYEQYF
TGTGCCAGCAGTTTGAGCCCCTACGAGCAGTACTTC
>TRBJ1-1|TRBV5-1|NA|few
CASSLAGPLNTEAFF
TGCGCCAGCAGCTTGGCGGGACCCCTGAACACTGAAGCTTTCTTT
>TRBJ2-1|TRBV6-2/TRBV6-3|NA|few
CASSYPRLDYNEQFF
TGTGCCAGCAGTTACCCCCGACTAGACTACAATGAGCAGTTCTTC
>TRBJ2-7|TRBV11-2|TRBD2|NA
CASSLRSGTRVRYEQYF
TGTGCCAGCAGCTTGAGGTCCGGGACTAGGGTTCGGTACGAGCAGTACTTC
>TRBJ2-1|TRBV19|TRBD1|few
CASSFLGTDSYNEQFF
TGTGCCAGTAGTTTTCTCGGGACAGACTCCTACAATGAGCAGTTCTTC
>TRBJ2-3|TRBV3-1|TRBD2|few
CASKGRGTRNTQYF
TGTGCCAGCAAAGGGAGGGGAACGCGGAATACGCAGTATTTT
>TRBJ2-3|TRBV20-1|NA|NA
CSAPMRGGTGANTQYF
TGCAGTGCTCCGATGAGAGGCGGGACGGGGGCAAATACGCAGTATTTT
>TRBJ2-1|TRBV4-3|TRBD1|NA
CASSQENRGFYNEQFF
TGCGCCAGCAGCCAAGAGAACAGGGGGTTCTACAATGAGCAGTTCTTC
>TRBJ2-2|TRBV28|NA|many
CASTKGQAGGELFF
TGTGCCAGCACCAAGGGGCAGGCCGGCGGGGAGCTGTTTTTT
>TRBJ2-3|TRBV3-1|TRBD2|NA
CATTTSGGWEDTQYF
TGTGCCACCACAACTAGCGGGGGCTGGGAGGATACGCAGTATTTT
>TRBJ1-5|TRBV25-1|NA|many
CASAGVGNQPQHF
TGTGCCAGCGCAGGGGTAGGCAATCAGCCCCAGCATTTT
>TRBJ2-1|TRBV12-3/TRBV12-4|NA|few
CASSLRDLYNEQFF
TGTGCCAGCAGTTTACGGGACTTGTACAATGAGCAGTTCTTC
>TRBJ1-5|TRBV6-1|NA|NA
CACAAGGGNQPQHF
TGTGCCTGCGCGGCCGGCGGTGGCAATCAGCCCCAGCATTTT
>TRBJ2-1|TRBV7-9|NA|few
CASSLGTWGAYNEQFF
TGTGCCAGCAGCTTAGGAACGTGGGGGGCCTACAATGAGCAGTTCTTC
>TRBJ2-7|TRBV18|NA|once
CASSPPNQRDYEQYF
TGTGCCAGCTCACCACCGAATCAGAGGGATTACGAGCAGTACTTC
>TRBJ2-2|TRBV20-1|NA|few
CSARVLSGTPNTGELFF
TGCAGTGCTAGAGTTCTCAGCGGGACACCGAACACCGGGGAGCTGTTTTTT
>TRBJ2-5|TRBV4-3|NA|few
CASSQDLGRTQETQYF
TGCGCCAGCAGCCAAGATCTAGGTCGGACCCAAGAGACCCAGTACTTC
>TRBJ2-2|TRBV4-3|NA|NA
CASSHSVAGAIWGTGELFF
TGCGCCAGCAGCCACTCGGTAGCAGGGGCGATATGGGGCACCGGGGAGCTGTTTTTT
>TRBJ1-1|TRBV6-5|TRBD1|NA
CASNFRGFDTEAFF
TGTGCCAGCAATTTCAGGGGGTTTGACACTGAAGCTTTCTTT
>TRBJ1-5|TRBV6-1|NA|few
CASSGARGNQPQHF
TGTGCCAGCAGTGGGGCCAGAGGCAATCAGCCCCAGCATTTT
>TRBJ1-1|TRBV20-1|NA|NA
CSARDRFRRGAASSTEAFF
TGCAGTGCTAGAGATCGATTTAGGAGGGGAGCCGCGTCGAGCACTGAAGCTTTCTTT
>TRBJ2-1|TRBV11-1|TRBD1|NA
CASSLPRTGGTSYNEQFF
TGTGCCAGCAGCTTACCGCGGACAGGGGGGACTTCGTACAATGAGCAGTTCTTC